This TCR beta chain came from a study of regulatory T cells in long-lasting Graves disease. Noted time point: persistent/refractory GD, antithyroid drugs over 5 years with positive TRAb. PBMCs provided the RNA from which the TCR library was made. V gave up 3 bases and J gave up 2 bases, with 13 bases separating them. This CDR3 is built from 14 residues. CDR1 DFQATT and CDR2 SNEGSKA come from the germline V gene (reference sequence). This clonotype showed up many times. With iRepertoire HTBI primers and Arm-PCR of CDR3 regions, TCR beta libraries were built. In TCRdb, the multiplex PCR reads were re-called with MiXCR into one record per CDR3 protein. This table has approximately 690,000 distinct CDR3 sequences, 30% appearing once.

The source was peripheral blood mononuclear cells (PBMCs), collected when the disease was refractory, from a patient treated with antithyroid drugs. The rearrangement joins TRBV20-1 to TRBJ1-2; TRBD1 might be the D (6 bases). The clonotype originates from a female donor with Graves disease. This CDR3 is CSARGARANYGYTF. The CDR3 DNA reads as TGCAGTGCTAGGGGGGCCAGGGCAAACTATGGCTACACCTTC.